This T cell receptor beta chain derives from a study of control samples from healthy donors and cancer patients (dated by TCRdb to the early 2020s). Preparation of the library involved the immunoSEQ multiplex PCR assay. TCRdb mirrors the immuneACCESS table, restricted to in-frame sequences. Some clones are absent from its copies; in checked studies, under half trace to an unresolved V gene, and the reason for the others is unknown. For this sample there are 78,000 or so clones; about 90% appear just once. The ten largest clones take up 4% of the sample. From its cysteine to its phenylalanine, the CDR3 spans 15 amino acids. Left in the record is the CDR3 DNA by itself, 45 bases read in frame from the first base. The germline V gene specifies MDHEN as CDR1 and SYDVKM as CDR2. Trimming takes 6 bases off V and 0 bases off J; junction bases not matched to a gene: 7. About this clone itself: This receptor's antigen is unknown. There are no base qualities to consult, and no much larger clone falls within one base.

The sequence derives from a woman aged 45-65 years in good health. The chain is made from TRBV28 and TRBJ2-5; 7 bases in the middle match TRBD1. Sequencing input: blood. Here the CDR3 is given as CASSHRDSNQETQYF. The nucleotides read TGTGCCAGCAGCCACCGGGACAGCAACCAAGAGACCCAGTACTTC.